Included here is one T cell receptor beta chain sequence, with context. Its antigen remains unidentified. This record comes from a study of T cells after yellow fever vaccination. Study-wide context: Preparation of the low-cell-number fractions used SMART-Seq v4 Ultra Low Input.

TCRdb passed the 5' RACE reads through MiXCR, listing each CDR3 protein once. The table includes 150,000 to 200,000 distinct CDR3 sequences, approximately 6.2% detected once. Findings and caveats of the study: Reappearance after the booster was seen for most primary-vaccination clones, at 95% to 97% CD4 and around 90% CD8.

Germline V CDR1 and CDR2: SGHAT, FQDESV (reference sequence). The CDR3 is 21 amino acids. V lost 5 bases and J lost 3; bases outside the gene matches: 19. The input for sequencing was CD4+ T cells sorted from PBMCs, taken on the day of the first yellow fever vaccination. The receptor was isolated from a man younger than 35 who received the YFV17D yellow fever vaccine. This chain links TRBV11-1 with TRBJ2-2; 12 bases map to TRBD2. The DNA of the CDR3 is TGTGCCAGCAGCGGAGGACCCCCGGCTAGCGGGGGGGCCGTTCACACCGGGGAGCTGTTTTTT. Translating it yields CASSGGPPASGGAVHTGELFF.